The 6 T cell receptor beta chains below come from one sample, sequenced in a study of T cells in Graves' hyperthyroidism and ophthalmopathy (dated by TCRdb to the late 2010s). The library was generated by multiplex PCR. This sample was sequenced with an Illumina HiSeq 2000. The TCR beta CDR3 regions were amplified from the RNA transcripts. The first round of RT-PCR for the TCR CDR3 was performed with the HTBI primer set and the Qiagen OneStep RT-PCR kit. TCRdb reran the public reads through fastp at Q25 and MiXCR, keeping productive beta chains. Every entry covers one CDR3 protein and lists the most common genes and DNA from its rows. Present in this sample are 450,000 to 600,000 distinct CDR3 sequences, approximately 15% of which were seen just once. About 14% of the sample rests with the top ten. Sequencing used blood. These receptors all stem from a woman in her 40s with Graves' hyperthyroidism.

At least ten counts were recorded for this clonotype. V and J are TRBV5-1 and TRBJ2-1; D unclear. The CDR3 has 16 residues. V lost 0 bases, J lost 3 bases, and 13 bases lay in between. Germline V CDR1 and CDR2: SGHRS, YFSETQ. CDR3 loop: CASSLGAGTFYNEQFF. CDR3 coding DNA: TGCGCCAGCAGCTTGGGGGCAGGAACTTTCTACAATGAGCAGTTCTTC.

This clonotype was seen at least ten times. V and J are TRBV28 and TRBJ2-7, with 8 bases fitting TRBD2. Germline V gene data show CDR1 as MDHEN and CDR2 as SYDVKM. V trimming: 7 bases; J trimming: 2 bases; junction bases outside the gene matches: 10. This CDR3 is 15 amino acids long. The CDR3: CASTKAGTRAYEQYF. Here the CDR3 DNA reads TGTGCCAGCACCAAAGCCGGGACTAGAGCCTACGAGCAGTACTTC.

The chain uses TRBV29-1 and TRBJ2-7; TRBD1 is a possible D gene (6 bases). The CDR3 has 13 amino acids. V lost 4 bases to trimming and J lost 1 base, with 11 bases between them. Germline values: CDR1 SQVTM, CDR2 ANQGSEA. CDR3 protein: CSVGDRNSYEQYF. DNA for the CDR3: TGCAGCGTTGGAGACAGGAATTCCTACGAGCAGTACTTC.

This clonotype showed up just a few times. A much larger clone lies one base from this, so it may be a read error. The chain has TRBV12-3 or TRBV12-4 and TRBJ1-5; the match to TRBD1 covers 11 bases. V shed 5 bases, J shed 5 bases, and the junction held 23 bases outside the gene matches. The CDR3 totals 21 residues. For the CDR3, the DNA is TGTGCCAGCAGTACTTCTTACGTGGGGGACCGCGCGGGACAGGGGGATCAGCCCCAGCATTTT. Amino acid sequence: CASSTSYVGDRAGQGDQPQHF.

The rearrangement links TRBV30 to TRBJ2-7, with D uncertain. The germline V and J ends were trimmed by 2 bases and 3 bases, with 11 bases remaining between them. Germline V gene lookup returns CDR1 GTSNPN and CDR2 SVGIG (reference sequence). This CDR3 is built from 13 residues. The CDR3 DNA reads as TGTGCCTGGAGTTCGATAGACATCTACGAGCAGTACTTC. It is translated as CAWSSIDIYEQYF.

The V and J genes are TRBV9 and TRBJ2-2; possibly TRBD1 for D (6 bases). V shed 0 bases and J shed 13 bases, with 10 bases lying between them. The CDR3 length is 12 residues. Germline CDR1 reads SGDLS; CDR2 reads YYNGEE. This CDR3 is CASSVEQGMLFF. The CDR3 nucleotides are TGTGCCAGCAGCGTAGAACAGGGAATGCTGTTTTTT.